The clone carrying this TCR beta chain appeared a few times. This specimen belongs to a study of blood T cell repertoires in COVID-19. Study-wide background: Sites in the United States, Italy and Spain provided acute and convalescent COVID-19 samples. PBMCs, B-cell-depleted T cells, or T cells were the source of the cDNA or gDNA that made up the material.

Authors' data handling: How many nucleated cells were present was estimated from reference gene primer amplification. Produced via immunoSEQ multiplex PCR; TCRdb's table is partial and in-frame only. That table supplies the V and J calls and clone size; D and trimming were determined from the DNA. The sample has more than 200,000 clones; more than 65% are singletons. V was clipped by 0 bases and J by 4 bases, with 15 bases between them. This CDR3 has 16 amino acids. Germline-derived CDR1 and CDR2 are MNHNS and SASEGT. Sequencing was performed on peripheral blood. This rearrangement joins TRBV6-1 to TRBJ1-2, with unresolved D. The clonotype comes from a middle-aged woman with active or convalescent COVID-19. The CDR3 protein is CASSEANSQAGYGYTF. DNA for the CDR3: TGTGCCAGCAGTGAAGCGAATTCTCAGGCTGGCTATGGCTACACCTTC.